The 2 T cell receptor beta chains listed next were all sequenced from one sample in a study of identical twins. MiXCR, applied by TCRdb to the 5' RACE reads, yields one record per CDR3 protein. The table includes approximately 350,000 distinct CDR3 sequences, approximately 13% detected once. These data are also associated with another study on yellow fever vaccine responses in identical twins.

Sequenced: CD8+ T cells sorted from blood. The receptors come from a woman between 18 and 30 years old in good health.

This clonotype has only a few counts. The gene calls are TRBV15 and TRBJ2-1; D is unclear. The CDR3 is made up of 13 amino acids. Germline assignment: CDR1 LNHNV and CDR2 YYDKDF (reference sequence). Deletions cut 0 bases from V and 7 bases from J, with 7 bases between. The CDR3 nucleotides read TGTGCCACCAGCAGAGATGTAGGAAATGAGCAGTTCTTC. Protein sequence: CATSRDVGNEQFF. The variable domain in full, with the rest retrieved from reference TRBV15 and TRBJ2-1, is DAMVIQNPRYQVTQFGKPVTLSCSQTLNHNVMYWYQQKSSQAPKLLFHYYDKDFNNEADTPDNFQSRRPNTSFCFLDIRSPGLGDTAMYLCATSRDVGNEQFFGPGTRLTVL.

This clonotype has a handful of counts. The V and J genes are TRBV6-5 and TRBJ2-2; D remains ambiguous. This CDR3 is built from 14 residues. The V end was cut by 0 bases, the J end by 4 bases, with 6 bases between. Germline lookup yields CDR1 MNHEY and CDR2 SVGAGI. The CDR3 DNA sequence: TGTGCCAGCAGTTACTCGGGCAGCACCGGGGAGCTGTTTTTT. Translated: CASSYSGSTGELFF.